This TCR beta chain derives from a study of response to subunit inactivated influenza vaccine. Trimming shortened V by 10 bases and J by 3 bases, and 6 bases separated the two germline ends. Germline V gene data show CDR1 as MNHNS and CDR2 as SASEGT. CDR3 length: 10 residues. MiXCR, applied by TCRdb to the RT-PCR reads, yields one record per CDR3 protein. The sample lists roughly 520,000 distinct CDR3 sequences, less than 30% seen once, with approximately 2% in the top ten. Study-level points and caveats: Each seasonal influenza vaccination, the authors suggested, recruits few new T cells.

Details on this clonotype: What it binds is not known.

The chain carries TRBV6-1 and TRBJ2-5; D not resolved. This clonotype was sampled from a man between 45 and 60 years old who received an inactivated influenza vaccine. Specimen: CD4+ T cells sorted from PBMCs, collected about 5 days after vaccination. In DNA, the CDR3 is TGTGCCACCCAAGAAGAGACCCAGTACTTC. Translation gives CATQEETQYF.